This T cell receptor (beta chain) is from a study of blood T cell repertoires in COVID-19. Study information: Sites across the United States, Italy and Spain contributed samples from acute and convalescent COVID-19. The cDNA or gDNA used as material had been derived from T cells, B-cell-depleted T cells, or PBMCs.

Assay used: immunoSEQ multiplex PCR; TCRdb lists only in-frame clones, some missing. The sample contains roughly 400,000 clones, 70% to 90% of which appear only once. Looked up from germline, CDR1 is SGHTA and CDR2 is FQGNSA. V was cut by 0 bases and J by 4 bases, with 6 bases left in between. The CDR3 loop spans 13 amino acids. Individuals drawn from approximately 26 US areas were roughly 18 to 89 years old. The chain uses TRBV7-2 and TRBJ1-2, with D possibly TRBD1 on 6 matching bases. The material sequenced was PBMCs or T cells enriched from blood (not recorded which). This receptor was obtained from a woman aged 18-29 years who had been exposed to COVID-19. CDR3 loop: CASSLAQGYGYTF. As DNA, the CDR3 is TGTGCCAGCAGCTTAGCACAGGGCTATGGCTACACCTTC. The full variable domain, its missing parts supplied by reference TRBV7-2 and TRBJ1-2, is GAGVSQSPSNKVTEKGKDVELRCDPISGHTALYWYRQSLGQGLEFLIYFQGNSAPDKSGLPSDRFSAERTGGSVSTLTIQRTQQEDSAVYLCASSLAQGYGYTFGSGTRLTVV.